This TCR beta chain was sequenced in a study of blood T cell repertoires in COVID-19 (TCRdb year 2020). Regarding the research as a whole: Samples from collaborators originated in the United States, Italy and Spain and spanned both the acute and convalescent phases of COVID-19. The prospective study material was composed of cDNA or gDNA derived from T cells, B-cell-depleted T cells, or PBMCs. Deeply sampled blood TCRbeta repertoires from subjects exposed to, actively infected with, or recovered from COVID-19 were included in the dataset. The repertoires were made available in a free public database intended to serve as a resource for research on the immune response to SARS-CoV-2. Samples were obtained from the ongoing ImmuneRACE study (first 160 participants) and from over 1,000 subjects provided by 6 global collaborators. The sample metadata nearly always contained a de-identified subject ID, COVID-19 status, age in years and sex. Where HLA class I and class II types were available, the types were taken from metadata supplied by the sample provider, not from assay-based typing.

Results and caveats for the whole study, not just this receptor: The quantity of clinical and demographic metadata differed by source and by participant and was supplied without curation.

Germline trimming: 2 bases from V, 5 bases from J; junction bases outside gene matches: 5. The CDR3, cysteine through phenylalanine, is 14 amino acids long. Here the CDR3 DNA is all that survives: 42 bases in frame from base 1. Sequences SGHNT (CDR1) and YENEEA (CDR2) are obtained from the germline V gene. On this clone: Its antigen is currently not known. The record has no base qualities; no much larger clone is one base away.

Whole blood was collected in K2EDTA tubes by collaborating institutions according to the institutions' own protocols. For TCRbeta analysis, collaborators shipped samples as frozen whole blood, isolated PBMCs, or DNA extracted from either of those sample types. The immunoSEQ Assay, a bias-controlled multiplex PCR, was used to amplify TCRbeta CDR3 regions from genomic DNA. The paper's processing steps were these. The number of nucleated cells in each sample was estimated from the amplification of reference gene primers within the assay. Sequence reads were collapsed and filtered to measure the absolute abundance of every unique TCRbeta CDR3 rearrangement. Productive Simpson clonality was computed per sample as the square root of Simpson's diversity index over productive rearrangements. TCRdb re-hosts the immuneACCESS table, in-frame sequences only. Its copies lack some clones; in the studies checked, an unresolved V gene accounts for under half of them, and the cause for the rest is not known. The DNA gave D and trimming, while V, J and clone size come from that table. The sample contains 110,000 to 150,000 clones, about 87% of them found a single time. The top ten hold roughly 1.5% of the sample.

The chain is encoded by TRBV11-3 joined to TRBJ2-7; TRBD1 fits 8 bases in the junction. The TCR originated in a woman aged 45-60 years with acute or convalescent COVID-19. The material sequenced was peripheral blood. The CDR3 in this case is CASSLRQGNHEQYF. The sequenced DNA: TGTGCCAGCAGCTTAAGACAGGGGAACCACGAGCAGTACTTC.